Presented here are 3 T cell receptor beta chains from one specimen sequenced in a study of blood T cells in healthy people across ages (dated by TCRdb to the mid-2010s). Libraries came from 5' RACE. A second PCR of roughly 6 to 11 cycles was run with a J-beta primer mix and a sample-barcoded 5' primer. The raw public data were reprocessed by TCRdb itself: fastp quality trimming at Q25, MiXCR clonotype calling, in-frame beta chains only. Every CDR3 protein is listed once, alongside the most common genes and DNA of its rows. The sample includes 1.5 million to 2 million distinct CDR3 sequences, with around 40% observed a single time. The leading ten clones occupy under 25% of the sample. The sample taken for sequencing was blood. The receptors derive from a human donor in good health.

The chain employs TRBV15 and TRBJ2-3, with TRBD2 as a possible D gene (5 bases). The CDR3 has 16 residues. V lost 0 bases to trimming and J lost 0 bases, with 10 bases between them. Germline values: CDR1 LNHNV, CDR2 YYDKDF (reference sequence). CDR3 protein: CATSRDRAASTDTQYF. The CDR3 nucleotides are TGTGCCACCAGCAGAGATCGAGCGGCTAGCACAGATACGCAGTATTTT. The variable domain in full, with the rest retrieved from reference TRBV15 and TRBJ2-3, is DAMVIQNPRYQVTQFGKPVTLSCSQTLNHNVMYWYQQKSSQAPKLLFHYYDKDFNNEADTPDNFQSRRPNTSFCFLDIRSPGLGDTAMYLCATSRDRAASTDTQYFGPGTRLTVL.

This clonotype was found a few times. The gene calls are TRBV7-9 and TRBJ2-5, with TRBD1 identical over 9 bases. Germline-derived CDR1 and CDR2 are SEHNR and FQNEAQ (reference sequence). The CDR3 sequence is 16 residues long. V shed 5 bases, J shed 11 bases, and the junction held 18 bases outside the gene matches. This CDR3 is CASSPLMGQGSLEQYF. CDR3 DNA: TGTGCCAGCAGCCCTCTGATGGGACAGGGAAGCCTTGAGCAGTACTTC.

The V call is TRBV20-1, the J call TRBJ2-3; D is possibly TRBD1 or TRBD2 (5 bases each). Germline V lookup: CDR1 DFQATT, CDR2 SNEGSKA (reference sequence). Trimming cost V 0 bases and J 3 bases, with 13 bases left between them. The CDR3 consists of 15 residues. This chain's CDR3 is CSARDRGRETDTQYF. For the CDR3, the DNA is TGCAGTGCTAGAGATAGGGGACGGGAAACAGATACGCAGTATTTT.